A single sample is the source of the 21 T cell receptor beta chains below, sequenced in a study of shared clonotypes between healthy human individuals. Measured with immunoSEQ multiplex PCR; TCRdb has only the in-frame clones, and not every one. The data contain more than 2,000,000 clones, more than 90% of them singletons. The sample comprised naive CD4+ T cells sorted from blood. Subset noted: CD45RA+ positively selected. The receptor source for this set is a man aged 18 to 30 in good health.

This chain links TRBV9 with TRBJ2-3; 8 nucleotides match TRBD2. Germline V gene sequence: CDR1 SGDLS, CDR2 YYNGEE. The CDR3 contains 15 residues. J was trimmed by 6 bases and V by 2 bases; bases with no gene match: 8. Here the CDR3 reads CASSVTSGLVDTQYF. The CDR3 DNA follows: TGTGCCAGCAGCGTTACTAGCGGCCTCGTGGATACGCAGTATTTT.

The chain carries TRBV7-2 and TRBJ2-5, with 8 bases lining up with TRBD1. Matching the DNA end better, TRBJ2-7 makes the J call doubtful. The CDR3 is 14 amino acids. Germline CDR1 and CDR2: SGHTA and FQGNSA. CDR3 protein: CASRTDRGSYEQYF. CDR3 coding DNA: TGTGCCAGCCGTACCGACAGGGGTTCCTACGAGCAGTACTTC.

V is TRBV4-1 and J is TRBJ2-1; 15 positions agree with TRBD2. Germline trimming cut 3 bases from V and 8 bases from J; bases unmatched to any gene: 2. The CDR3 covers 15 residues. Germline V CDR1 and CDR2: MGHRA, YSYEKL. The CDR3 reads CASSQGTSGRYEQFF. CDR3 sequence (DNA): TGCGCCAGCAGCCAGGGGACTAGCGGGAGGTATGAGCAGTTCTTC.

This clone showed up just once. The chain is built from TRBV27 and TRBJ2-6, with D uncertain. This CDR3 spans 14 amino acids. The germline V and J ends were trimmed by 6 bases and 2 bases, with 8 bases remaining between them. CDR1 and CDR2 from the germline V gene are MNHEY and SMNVEV (reference sequence). CDR3: CASRSPAGANVLTF. The CDR3 nucleotides are TGTGCCAGCAGGTCCCCGGCTGGGGCCAACGTCCTGACTTTC.

This sequence joins TRBV13 and TRBJ2-3; unclear D gene. Germline lookup yields CDR1 PRHDT and CDR2 FYEKMQ (reference sequence). The V and J ends lost 4 bases and 4 bases respectively, with 15 bases between them. CDR3 size: 15 residues. The CDR3 DNA follows: TGTGCCAGCAGCTCGATCTGGAATCGGGCAGATACGCAGTATTTT. Translation gives CASSSIWNRADTQYF.

The gene calls are TRBV5-8 and TRBJ1-1; TRBD1 is a possible D gene (5 bases). The germline V gene encodes CDR1 SGHTS and CDR2 YDEGEE. The length of the CDR3 is 12 residues. Trimming took off 6 bases at V and 3 bases at J, with 9 bases between the two ends. CDR3 region: CASIGGYTEAFF. The CDR3 DNA is TGTGCCAGCATTGGGGGGTACACTGAAGCTTTCTTT.

V and J are TRBV5-4 and TRBJ2-1; D gene unclear. Trimming took 4 bases from V and 7 from J, leaving 21 bases between them. Germline loops: CDR1 SGHNT, CDR2 YYREEE (reference sequence). This CDR3 contains 16 residues. CDR3: CASSRLAEPTGNEQFF. The CDR3 region has the DNA TGTGCCAGCAGCCGGTTAGCAGAACCCACCGGGAATGAGCAGTTCTTC.

The chain combines TRBV7-3 with TRBJ2-1, with D perhaps matching TRBD2 (8 bases). This CDR3 has 16 amino acids. V was shortened by 3 bases and J by 7 bases, with 19 bases between the two germline ends. Germline V lookup: CDR1 SGHTA, CDR2 FQGTGA. The CDR3 sequence: CASSLVGTAGVNEQFF. The CDR3 DNA reads as TGTGCCAGCAGCTTGGTGGGGACAGCGGGGGTAAATGAGCAGTTCTTC.

The chain couples TRBV5-1 to TRBJ1-2; 12 positions agree with TRBD1. CDR3 length: 16 residues. The trim removed 0 bases at V and 7 bases at J, leaving 7 bases unmatched. Germline CDR1 and CDR2: SGHRS and YFSETQ. CDR3 sequence (DNA): TGCGCCAGCAGCTTGGGACCGGGACAGGGGGCCGGTGGCTACACCTTC. It is translated as CASSLGPGQGAGGYTF. The whole variable domain, remainder taken from reference TRBV5-1 and TRBJ1-2, is KAGVTQTPRYLIKTRGQQVTLSCSPISGHRSVSWYQQTPGQGLQFLFEYFSETQRNKGNFPGRFSGRQFSNSRSEMNVSTLELGDSALYLCASSLGPGQGAGGYTFGSGTRLTVV.

J is TRBJ1-3 and V is TRBV30; D is unresolved. Germline V gene lookup returns CDR1 GTSNPN and CDR2 SVGIG (reference sequence). V lost 4 bases and J lost 4, with 11 bases in between. The CDR3 contains 13 residues. The DNA of the CDR3 is TGTGCCTGGATGGGTACAGACGGAAACACCATATATTTT. Protein product: CAWMGTDGNTIYF. The full variable domain, its missing parts supplied by reference TRBV30 and TRBJ1-3, is SQTIHQWPATLVQPVGSPLSLECTVEGTSNPNLYWYRQAAGRGLQLLFYSVGIGQISSEVPQNLSASRPQDRQFILSSKKLLLSDSGFYLCAWMGTDGNTIYFGEGSWLTVV.

V gene TRBV5-4 combines with J gene TRBJ2-7, with D perhaps TRBD2 (7 bases). CDR3 length equals 16 residues. Germline V lookup: CDR1 SGHNT, CDR2 YYREEE (reference sequence). V lost 4 bases and J lost 2, with 19 bases in between. The DNA for the CDR3 is TGTGCCAGCAGCCCCGGGGCGGCGGGGGCTACCTACGAGCAGTACTTC. Its translation: CASSPGAAGATYEQYF.

The rearrangement uses TRBV19 and TRBJ1-5; 7 nucleotides align to TRBD1. There are 14 residues in the CDR3. Losses at the gene ends were 11 bases for V and 5 bases for J; bases not matched to a gene: 12. Germline CDR1 LNHDA, CDR2 SQIVND (reference sequence). The CDR3: CAGSKTGVDQPQHF. The CDR3 nucleotides are TGTGCCGGGTCTAAAACAGGGGTAGATCAGCCCCAGCATTTT.

Points on this clone: An end of the junction differs from the germline gene, which may be a read error. The chain combines TRBV19 with TRBJ2-7; D possibly corresponds to TRBD2 (6 bases). The CDR3 contains 14 residues. Germline-derived CDR1 and CDR2 are LNHDA and SQIVND (reference sequence). The CDR3: CASSTGLMSYEQYF. CDR3 bases: TGTGCCAGTAGTACGGGACTCATGTCCTATGAGCAGTACTTC.

Of note for this clone: The sample has other DNA sequences that encode this CDR3 too. The rearrangement links TRBV6-1 to TRBJ2-7; 7 bases match TRBD1. In germline, CDR1 is MNHNS, CDR2 SASEGT. This CDR3 region has 14 residues. The J segment lost 0 bases and the V segment lost 6 bases, leaving 5 bases of the junction unmatched. The CDR3 bases are TGTGCCAGCAGGCCGGGACAGAGCTCCTACGAGCAGTACTTC. Translation: CASRPGQSSYEQYF.

This clone was seen only once. This chain joins TRBV5-1 and TRBJ2-1, with D unresolved. This CDR3 comprises 13 residues. CDR1 SGHRS and CDR2 YFSETQ come from the germline V gene. V was clipped by 1 base and J by 6 bases, with 8 bases between them. This CDR3 reads CASSLTPGNEQFF. In nucleotides, the CDR3 is TGCGCCAGCAGCTTGACACCCGGCAATGAGCAGTTCTTC.

This chain links TRBV6-6 with TRBJ2-7; no definite D call. There are 13 residues in the CDR3. Germline CDR1 is MNHNY and CDR2 is SVGAGI (reference sequence). V was trimmed by 7 bases and J by 3 bases, leaving 13 bases between them. The CDR3 is CASNPRVGYEQYF. Written as DNA, the CDR3 is TGTGCCAGCAATCCCCGGGTGGGCTACGAGCAGTACTTC.

The rearrangement joins TRBV4-1 to TRBJ2-3; D is possibly TRBD2 (5 bases). The CDR3 extends over 18 amino acids. Germline V gene data show CDR1 as MGHRA and CDR2 as YSYEKL. The germline V and J ends were trimmed by 1 base and 5 bases, with 22 bases remaining between them. The DNA for the CDR3 is TGCGCCAGCAGCCAAGGGCGGATAGGCGGGCCGTTGGAAGATACGCAGTATTTT. Its protein product is CASSQGRIGGPLEDTQYF.

V and J are TRBV9 and TRBJ1-4; tentatively, D is TRBD1 (6 bases). CDR3 length equals 15 residues. Germline V gene sequence: CDR1 SGDLS, CDR2 YYNGEE. V was pared by 6 bases and J by 5 bases, with 17 bases between. The CDR3 nucleotides read TGTGCCAGCAACAGCAGGGGTTTAGTCAATGAAAAACTGTTTTTT. Translation: CASNSRGLVNEKLFF.

About this clone itself: Other DNA sequences in this specimen translate into the identical CDR3. The rearrangement links TRBV5-4 to TRBJ2-5; D ambiguous. Germline-derived CDR1 and CDR2 are SGHNT and YYREEE (reference sequence). The CDR3 consists of 11 residues. V lost 4 bases, J lost 3 bases, and 4 bases lay in between. The CDR3 loop reads CASSAKETQYF. The CDR3 DNA sequence: TGTGCCAGCAGCGCCAAAGAGACCCAGTACTTC.

This clone was seen more than once but under ten times. This same CDR3 is encoded by further DNA sequences in the sample. J is TRBJ2-3 and V is TRBV7-2; the D is unclear. This CDR3 is 12 amino acids long. V lost 3 bases, J lost 2 bases, and 3 bases lay in between. Germline V gene sequence: CDR1 SGHTA, CDR2 FQGNSA. The CDR3 region has the DNA TGTGCCAGCAGCTTCGCCACAGATACGCAGTATTTT. Its protein is CASSFATDTQYF.

J is TRBJ2-3 and V is TRBV10-3; D possibly corresponds to TRBD2 (6 bases). Trimming took off 10 bases at V and 5 bases at J, with 22 bases between the two ends. This CDR3 region has 15 residues. CDR1 is ENHRY, CDR2 SYGVKD, per germline. The DNA for the CDR3 is TGTGCCACCCTGGTGACGGGAGAGGTCTTAGATACGCAGTATTTT. Amino acids: CATLVTGEVLDTQYF.